Sequencing of this TCR beta chain was carried out in a study of post-analysis software for immune sequencing data. Study observations and caveats: Pronounced co-clustering by F measure was evident among identically batched samples. TRBV segments more frequent in patients than in controls numbered about 5 and included TRBV5-6, TRBV5-1 and TRBV20-1.

In the case of this clonotype: The antigen is unknown.

Unique molecular identifiers tagged the TCR beta cDNA libraries. Out of about 0.95 to 10 million T cells, a few hundred thousand cDNA molecules were generated. TCRdb recomputed calls from the PCR reads with MiXCR, one row per CDR3 protein. The sample records about 770,000 distinct CDR3 sequences, roughly 50% being singletons. The CDR3 consists of 15 residues. The V end was cut by 2 bases, the J end by 2 bases, with 11 bases between. Germline V gene data show CDR1 as MNHNS and CDR2 as SASEGT. The gene calls are TRBV6-1 and TRBJ2-3; perhaps TRBD2 as D (5 bases). This clonotype originated in a girl between 5 and 17 years old with multiple sclerosis. The sequencing sample was made of blood. CDR3: CASSELEGITDTQYF. CDR3 DNA: TGTGCCAGCAGTGAACTCGAGGGCATCACAGATACGCAGTATTTT.